This T cell receptor beta chain was profiled in a study of blood T cell repertoires in COVID-19 (dated by TCRdb to about 2020). In terms of the full investigation: The collaborator samples originated in the United States, Italy and Spain and spanned the acute and convalescent phases of COVID-19. The samples were drawn from two sources: the first 160 participants of the ongoing ImmuneRACE study, and 1,000 to 1,500 subjects contributed by 6 global collaborators. A freely available public database, intended as a resource for researchers studying the immune response to SARS-CoV-2, is where the repertoires were released. Sample metadata almost always included a de-identified subject ID, COVID-19 status, age in years and sex. The dataset comprised deeply sampled blood TCRbeta repertoires from subjects exposed to, actively infected with, or recovered from COVID-19. The material from the prospective study consisted of cDNA or gDNA derived from T cells, B-cell-depleted T cells, or PBMCs. HLA class I and class II types, where available, came from metadata supplied by the sample provider rather than from assay-based typing. Findings and caveats that apply to the study as a whole: Clinical and demographic metadata were provided uncurated, with the amount varying by source and participant.

Note on this clone: This clone's antigen is unknown. The sample holds no much larger clone one base away, and base qualities are not on file.

The trim is 5 bases for V and 8 bases for J, with a gap of 10 bases between the germline ends. Sequences SEHNR (CDR1) and FQNEAQ (CDR2) are obtained from the germline V gene (reference sequence). Including the terminal cysteine and phenylalanine, the CDR3 comprises 12 residues. The entry retains the CDR3 DNA only, 36 bases that are in frame from base 1. In the prospective study, participants were about 18 to 95 years old, resided in about two dozen geographic areas of the United States, and were enrolled through a virtual design. To assign participants to cohorts, the prospective study relied on clinical history that participants themselves reported in a screening survey and a study questionnaire. A participant counted as exposed if, within 2 weeks of entering the study, that participant had been in contact with someone who had a PCR-confirmed or clinician-diagnosed COVID-19 case. Each participant in the prospective study had whole blood, serum and a nasopharyngeal or oropharyngeal swab collected by mobile phlebotomists. Prospective study participants could optionally give additional blood draws and questionnaires over an approximately 2-month period. Prospective study blood samples were shipped either frozen or at room temperature before DNA extraction.

The immunoSEQ Assay, a bias-controlled multiplex PCR, was used to amplify TCRbeta CDR3 regions from genomic DNA. Under the source paper's analysis protocol: Within the assay, amplification of reference gene primers was used to estimate how many nucleated cells each sample contained. To quantify the absolute abundance of each unique TCRbeta CDR3 rearrangement, sequence reads were collapsed and filtered. For each sample, productive Simpson clonality was calculated by taking the square root of Simpson's diversity index across productive rearrangements. TCRdb took this table from immuneACCESS and kept in-frame rearrangements with V and J called. Such tables lack part of the clones; where checked against another copy, unresolved V genes explain under half of the gap, and the rest is unexplained. V, J and clone size reflect that table, while D and trimming were determined from the DNA. This sample has around 190,000 clones in its table, and 84% of those were observed once. About 3.2% of the sample goes to the ten largest clones.

Sequencing used PBMCs or T cells enriched from blood (not recorded which). In this chain, TRBV7-9 is recombined with TRBJ1-5, with no D gene named confidently. This clonotype originated in a woman aged 30 to 39 who had been exposed to COVID-19. The DNA sequence reads TGTGCCAGCAGCCGGGGATTGGAGCCCCAGCATTTT. Its amino acids are CASSRGLEPQHF.